These T cell receptor beta chains were read from a single sample in a study of cytomegalovirus exposure and HLA in healthy donors. The repertoire was sequenced with immunoSEQ multiplex PCR; TCRdb's copy has only in-frame clones and lacks some. The table lists some 71,000 clones, approximately 70% of them singletons, with more than 7.5% in the top ten. The sequenced sample consisted of PBMCs. These receptors all stem from a woman between 50 and 59 years old in good health and CMV-seropositive. Both conserved end residues are part of each CDR3. D genes are given only for firm matches. A row's size may be missing; if present it is once, few, many or a size class.

v_gene	d_gene	abundance	j_gene	CDR3aa	CDR3nt
TRBV27	NA	NA	TRBJ2-1	CASSLRDGTYNEQFF	TGTGCCAGCAGTTTGAGGGACGGGACATACAATGAGCAGTTCTTC
TRBV6-4	NA	NA	TRBJ2-5	CASSEGAKETQYF	TGTGCCAGCAGTGAAGGGGCCAAAGAGACCCAGTACTTC
TRBV7-2	TRBD2	NA	TRBJ2-7	CATEPSGGPYEQYF	TGTGCCACCGAGCCTAGCGGGGGGCCTTACGAGCAGTACTTC
TRBV19	TRBD1	NA	TRBJ2-2	CASIGTGNTGELFF	TGTGCCAGTATTGGGACAGGGAACACCGGGGAGCTGTTTTTT
TRBV7-8	TRBD1	NA	TRBJ2-5	CASSLAQGQGRETQYF	TGTGCCAGCAGCTTAGCGCAAGGACAGGGGAGAGAGACCCAGTACTTC
TRBV5-6	NA	few	TRBJ2-7	CASSFSSGSYEQYF	TGTGCCAGCAGCTTTTCCTCAGGCTCCTACGAGCAGTACTTC
TRBV28	NA	NA	TRBJ2-3	CASSPPGLTVQYF	TGTGCCAGCAGTCCTCCCGGACTCACCGTGCAGTATTTT
TRBV14	TRBD2	NA	TRBJ2-7	CASSRGLAVMSYEQYF	TGTGCCAGCAGCCGCGGACTAGCGGTGATGTCCTACGAGCAGTACTTC
TRBV5-4	TRBD2	NA	TRBJ2-6	CASSLELTSGPLDGANVLTF	TGTGCCAGCAGCTTGGAATTAACTAGCGGTCCCTTGGATGGGGCCAACGTCCTGACTTTC
TRBV6-5	TRBD1	NA	TRBJ1-1	CASRRTGGEAFF	TGTGCCAGCAGAAGGACAGGGGGCGAAGCTTTCTTT
TRBV7-2	TRBD1	NA	TRBJ1-5	CASSSQGAQPQHF	TGTGCCAGCAGCTCCCAGGGGGCTCAGCCCCAGCATTTT
TRBV14	NA	NA	TRBJ2-7	CASSQDQVAELVF	TGTGCCAGCAGCCAAGATCAGGTAGCGGAGCTAGTTTTC
TRBV28	NA	NA	TRBJ2-5	CASSLLQETQYF	TGTGCCAGCAGTTTATTACAAGAGACCCAGTACTTC
TRBV7-3	NA	NA	TRBJ2-1	CASSLTNGREEQFF	TGTGCCAGCAGCTTAACGAACGGCCGGGAGGAGCAGTTCTTC
TRBV21-1	NA	NA	TRBJ1-2	CASSKPPGEGYGYTF	TGTGCCAGCAGCAAACCCCCAGGGGAGGGGTATGGCTACACCTTC
TRBV18	TRBD2	few	TRBJ2-7	CASSPPGLAGGQGEQYF	TGTGCCAGCTCACCACCGGGACTAGCGGGGGGGCAAGGCGAGCAGTACTTC
TRBV5-4	TRBD2	once	TRBJ2-1	CASSLDAAGDEQFF	TGTGCCAGCAGCTTGGATGCGGCGGGGGATGAGCAGTTCTTC
TRBV18	NA	NA	TRBJ1-5	CASSAHDRQPQHF	TGTGCCAGCTCAGCGCACGATCGTCAGCCCCAGCATTTT
TRBV7-8	NA	NA	TRBJ2-7	CASSLGGEALYEQYF	TGTGCCAGCAGCTTAGGGGGAGAGGCTCTCTACGAGCAGTACTTC
TRBV7-2	TRBD1	NA	TRBJ2-7	CASPKKRDRGQYEQYF	TGTGCCAGCCCCAAAAAACGGGACAGGGGGCAATACGAGCAGTACTTC
TRBV2	NA	NA	TRBJ2-5	CASSEEGQWMGETQYF	TGTGCCAGCAGTGAAGAAGGACAGTGGATGGGAGAGACCCAGTACTTC
TRBV25-1	NA	NA	TRBJ1-2	CASSETGNYGYTF	TGTGCCAGCAGTGAAACAGGCAACTATGGCTACACCTTC
TRBV9	TRBD2	NA	TRBJ2-4	CASSLTWDYGFQNIQYF	TGTGCCAGCAGCCTAACCTGGGACTACGGATTTCAAAACATTCAGTACTTC
TRBV7-2	NA	few	TRBJ1-5	CASSLQAYNQPQHF	TGTGCCAGCAGCTTACAAGCGTACAATCAGCCCCAGCATTTT
TRBV29-1	NA	NA	TRBJ2-5	CSVAGQGGETQYF	TGCAGCGTTGCTGGGCAGGGGGGAGAGACCCAGTACTTC
TRBV21-1	NA	NA	TRBJ1-1	CASSKGGEMNTEAFF	TGTGCCAGCAGCAAAGGAGGAGAAATGAACACTGAAGCTTTCTTT
TRBV15	TRBD2	NA	TRBJ2-5	CATSRVLAGIQETQYF	TGTGCCACCAGCAGAGTCCTAGCGGGGATTCAAGAGACCCAGTACTTC
TRBV11-2	NA	NA	TRBJ2-1	CASSDPSPGTGANEQFF	TGTGCCAGCAGCGACCCTTCCCCCGGGACTGGCGCCAATGAGCAGTTCTTC
TRBV19	TRBD1	few	TRBJ2-7	CASSTSGTAYEQYF	TGTGCCAGTAGTACCTCCGGGACAGCCTACGAGCAGTACTTC
TRBV4-3	NA	few	TRBJ2-5	CASSHEGVETQYF	TGCGCCAGCAGCCACGAGGGGGTAGAGACCCAGTACTTC
TRBV5-6	NA	few	TRBJ2-7	CASSLLQVHEQYF	TGTGCCAGCAGCTTATTACAGGTCCACGAGCAGTACTTC
TRBV30	NA	NA	TRBJ2-7	CAWLLGGADRYEQYF	TGTGCCTGGCTACTGGGGGGGGCGGATAGGTACGAGCAGTACTTC
TRBV7-3	NA	NA	TRBJ2-5	CASSREDLSETQYF	TGTGCCAGCAGCAGAGAGGACTTGTCGGAGACCCAGTACTTC
TRBV9	TRBD1	NA	TRBJ2-1	CASSVGQGAGNEQFF	TGTGCCAGCAGCGTAGGACAGGGGGCTGGTAATGAGCAGTTCTTC
TRBV23-1	TRBD1	few	TRBJ2-2	CASSQSGAGQGWFQPGGELFF	TGCGCCAGCAGTCAATCTGGGGCGGGACAGGGGTGGTTCCAGCCGGGCGGGGAGCTGTTTTTT
TRBV30	NA	NA	TRBJ2-7	CAWSAKTGVYEQYF	TGTGCCTGGAGCGCTAAGACAGGTGTTTACGAGCAGTACTTC
TRBV2	TRBD1	NA	TRBJ2-7	CASSEDRGPAYEQYF	TGTGCCAGCAGTGAGGACAGGGGACCGGCCTACGAGCAGTACTTC
TRBV5-1	TRBD1	NA	TRBJ1-5	CASSQGTGWDQPQHF	TGCGCCAGCAGCCAGGGGACAGGGTGGGATCAGCCCCAGCATTTT
TRBV6-6	TRBD1	NA	TRBJ2-5	CASRRQGETQYF	TGTGCCAGCAGGAGACAGGGGGAGACCCAGTACTTC
TRBV7-2	TRBD1	once	TRBJ2-1	CASSLARTGNNEQFF	TGTGCCAGCAGCTTAGCGAGGACAGGCAACAATGAGCAGTTCTTC
TRBV6-5	TRBD2	NA	TRBJ2-5	CASIASGQETQYF	TGTGCCAGCATCGCTAGCGGCCAAGAGACCCAGTACTTC
TRBV7-8	TRBD2	NA	TRBJ2-7	CASSLAGLAYEQYF	TGTGCCAGCAGCTTAGCGGGACTAGCCTACGAGCAGTACTTC
TRBV10-1	TRBD2	NA	TRBJ2-3	CASSEGLAGHTQYF	TGCGCCAGCAGCGAAGGACTAGCGGGGCATACGCAGTATTTT
TRBV7-9	NA	NA	TRBJ1-6	CASSLVESPLHF	TGTGCCAGCAGCTTAGTTGAGTCACCCCTCCACTTT
TRBV27	NA	NA	TRBJ2-7	CASSLYGQPDYEQYF	TGTGCCAGCAGTCTATACGGACAGCCCGACTACGAGCAGTACTTC
TRBV7-6	NA	NA	TRBJ2-7	CASSPSGYEQYF	TGTGCCAGCAGCCCCTCAGGGTACGAGCAGTACTTC
TRBV28	TRBD1	NA	TRBJ2-1	CATNFSPRTGYQGSNEQFF	TGTGCCACCAATTTCTCACCGCGGACAGGGTACCAGGGCTCGAATGAGCAGTTCTTC
TRBV11-2	NA	NA	TRBJ1-2	CASSLLAGNYGYTF	TGTGCCAGCAGCTTACTCGCGGGCAACTATGGCTACACCTTC
TRBV11-3	TRBD1	NA	TRBJ2-2	CASSSDQGAGGELFF	TGTGCCAGCAGCTCTGATCAGGGGGCCGGCGGGGAGCTGTTTTTT
TRBV18	NA	few	TRBJ1-2	CASSQGQANYGYTF	TGTGCCAGCTCACAAGGACAAGCTAACTATGGCTACACCTTC
TRBV28	NA	NA	TRBJ2-5	CASSYRGWETQYF	TGTGCCAGCAGTTATCGGGGATGGGAGACCCAGTACTTC
TRBV5-5	TRBD1	few	TRBJ2-7	CASSVIGTGGPYEQYF	TGTGCCAGCAGCGTGATCGGGACAGGGGGCCCCTACGAGCAGTACTTC
TRBV7-9	NA	NA	TRBJ1-5	CASTLGGENQPQHF	TGTGCCAGCACACTAGGAGGGGAGAATCAGCCCCAGCATTTT
TRBV9	NA	NA	TRBJ2-3	CASSVGQMSTDTQYF	TGTGCCAGCAGCGTAGGACAAATGAGCACAGATACGCAGTATTTT
TRBV25-1	TRBD2	NA	TRBJ2-7	CASSGLAAYSYEQYF	TGTGCCAGCAGTGGACTAGCGGCTTATTCCTACGAGCAGTACTTC
TRBV6-6	NA	NA	TRBJ2-7	CASSYSTGGSHEQYF	TGTGCCAGCAGTTACTCGACAGGTGGGTCGCACGAGCAGTACTTC
TRBV19	NA	large	TRBJ2-3	CASSDRQAYGTDTQYF	TGTGCCAGTAGTGATCGACAGGCCTACGGCACAGATACGCAGTATTTT
TRBV6-5	TRBD2	NA	TRBJ2-5	CASSRAGESETQYF	TGTGCCAGCAGTAGGGCGGGGGAGTCAGAGACCCAGTACTTC
TRBV10-2	NA	NA	TRBJ2-1	CASSEAGTSGEFF	TGCGCCAGCAGTGAGGCTGGGACAAGCGGGGAGTTCTTC